The 28 T cell receptor beta chains presented below share a single source sample, sequenced in a study of T cell changes during pregnancy in multiple sclerosis. The repertoire was sequenced with immunoSEQ multiplex PCR; TCRdb's copy has only in-frame clones and lacks some. The data show roughly 100,000 clones, around 91% seen once. Sample: peripheral blood, taken after pregnancy. The origin of the receptors is a female donor with multiple sclerosis, enrolled in a pregnancy study.

The V gene is TRBV30, the J gene TRBJ1-3; D unresolved. V gave up 2 bases and J gave up 0 bases, with 8 bases separating them. Germline assignment: CDR1 GTSNPN and CDR2 SVGIG (reference sequence). This CDR3 contains 14 residues. CDR3 loop: CAWSKGDSGNTIYF. Written as DNA, the CDR3 is TGTGCCTGGAGTAAGGGAGACTCTGGAAACACCATATATTTT.

The chain combines TRBV4-2 with TRBJ2-1; D is possibly TRBD1 (5 bases). Germline-derived CDR1 and CDR2 are LGHNA and YNFKEQ. Trimming pared 0 bases from V and 4 bases from J, leaving 7 bases between. This CDR3 has 14 residues. This CDR3 reads CASSQETVYNEQFF. The CDR3 DNA reads as TGTGCCAGCAGCCAAGAGACAGTTTACAATGAGCAGTTCTTC.

The chain is built from TRBV27 and TRBJ1-5; 8 positions match TRBD1. V shed 5 bases, J shed 1 base, and the junction held 19 bases outside the gene matches. The CDR3 length is 20 residues. Germline V gene lookup returns CDR1 MNHEY and CDR2 SMNVEV (reference sequence). The CDR3 region has the DNA TGTGCCAGCAGTCCGAAAGCGGTCGCCAGGGGGCTATTAAGCAATCAGCCCCAGCATTTT. Translated: CASSPKAVARGLLSNQPQHF.

The J gene is TRBJ1-1, the V gene TRBV14, with a tentative D call TRBD1 (5 bases). The V gene lost 4 bases and the J gene lost 1 base, with 13 bases spanning the gap. Per the germline V gene, CDR1 is SGHDN and CDR2 is FVKESK. There are 15 residues in the CDR3. The CDR3 loop is CASSPAGRGNTEAFF. In DNA, the CDR3 is TGTGCCAGCAGCCCGGCTGGGAGGGGGAACACTGAAGCTTTCTTT.

The chain carries TRBV6-4 and TRBJ2-3; 10 bases are shared with TRBD1. This CDR3 region has 15 residues. The germline V gene encodes CDR1 MRHNA and CDR2 SNTAGT. J lost 2 bases, V lost 5 bases, and 4 bases had no gene match. CDR3 nucleotides: TGTGCCAGCAGTATCGACAGGGGGCCCACAGATACGCAGTATTTT. Its protein is CASSIDRGPTDTQYF.

The chain is built from TRBV18 and TRBJ2-5; a weak D match, TRBD2 (6 bases). V gave up 0 bases and J gave up 5 bases, with 10 bases separating them. Germline CDR1 and CDR2: KGHSH and LQKENI. The CDR3 length is 14 residues. In nucleotides, the CDR3 is TGTGCCAGCTCACCACCGTCGGGAGCGGAGACCCAGTACTTC. Translated, it gives CASSPPSGAETQYF.

The rearrangement links TRBV10-3 to TRBJ2-7; tentatively, D is TRBD1 (6 bases). The CDR3 contains 13 residues. Between the trimmed V and J ends, which lost 2 bases and 7 bases, there was a span of 12 bases. Germline V gives CDR1 ENHRY, CDR2 SYGVKD. CDR3 loop: CAISEGQPGEQYF. The CDR3 DNA is TGTGCCATCAGTGAGGGACAGCCTGGGGAGCAGTACTTC.

V and J are TRBV6-1 and TRBJ1-5; no clear D gene. V was clipped by 4 bases and J by 3 bases, with 16 bases between them. The CDR3 has 16 residues. CDR1 and CDR2 from the germline V gene are MNHNS and SASEGT. The CDR3 loop reads CASSGLRLVVNQPQHF. Here the CDR3 DNA reads TGTGCCAGCAGTGGGCTTCGACTGGTTGTCAATCAGCCCCAGCATTTT.

V and J are TRBV6-6 and TRBJ1-2; possibly TRBD1 for D (6 bases). The CDR3 has 14 residues. Germline V lookup: CDR1 MNHNY, CDR2 SVGAGI (reference sequence). Trimming took off 7 bases at V and 6 bases at J, with 18 bases between the two ends. CDR3 region: CASTLGQSNNGYTF. The CDR3 DNA follows: TGTGCCAGCACCCTAGGACAGAGCAATAATGGCTACACCTTC.

This rearrangement joins TRBV30 to TRBJ2-5; D possibly corresponds to TRBD1 (5 bases). V was trimmed by 2 bases and J by 9 bases, leaving 13 bases between them. The germline gives CDR1 GTSNPN, CDR2 SVGIG (reference sequence). This CDR3 has 12 amino acids. For the CDR3, the DNA is TGTGCCTGGAGTTTCTCAGGGTCGGCCCAGTACTTC. This codes for CAWSFSGSAQYF.

The genes are TRBV19 and TRBJ2-4; D possibly corresponds to TRBD2 (6 bases). Germline loops: CDR1 LNHDA, CDR2 SQIVND (reference sequence). Trimming took 10 bases from V and 1 from J, leaving 14 bases between them. This CDR3 contains 14 residues. The CDR3 sequence: CATSGGFAKNIQYF. The CDR3 DNA sequence: TGTGCCACCTCTGGGGGGTTCGCCAAAAACATTCAGTACTTC.

The chain is built from TRBV7-2 and TRBJ2-7; D gene unclear. The CDR3 contains 15 residues. The V gene's germline CDR1 is SGHTA and CDR2 FQGNSA. Trimming cost V 2 bases and J 0 bases, with 11 bases left between them. The chain's CDR3 is CASSLSPLSSYEQYF. In DNA form, the CDR3 reads TGTGCCAGCAGCTTATCCCCCCTAAGCTCCTACGAGCAGTACTTC.

The chain employs TRBV19 and TRBJ1-2, with TRBD1 matching over 8 bases. Per the germline V gene, CDR1 is LNHDA and CDR2 is SQIVND (reference sequence). CDR3 length: 17 residues. Trimming cost V 5 bases and J 1 base; bases outside gene matches: 12. The CDR3 DNA sequence: TGTGCCAGTAGTCTCGGCCCTAACAGGGGGAGTAACTATGGCTACACCTTC. Its translation is CASSLGPNRGSNYGYTF.

The chain employs TRBV6-1 and TRBJ1-2; 9 bases map to TRBD1. Germline V gene sequence: CDR1 MNHNS, CDR2 SASEGT. J lost 0 bases, V lost 4 bases, and 15 bases had no gene match. The CDR3 runs 19 residues. This chain's CDR3 is CASSGMLRDRDPTNYGYTF. The CDR3 bases are TGTGCCAGCAGTGGCATGCTCCGGGACAGGGATCCTACTAACTATGGCTACACCTTC.

The J gene is TRBJ1-6, the V gene TRBV27; TRBD1 matches 8 bases. From germline, CDR1 is MNHEY and CDR2 SMNVEV (reference sequence). V trimming: 6 bases; J trimming: 12 bases; junction bases outside the gene matches: 10. This CDR3 spans 14 amino acids. The CDR3 is CASSLGTGVQPLHF. The DNA for the CDR3 is TGTGCCAGCAGCCTAGGGACAGGTGTTCAACCCCTCCACTTT.

The V gene is TRBV5-1, the J gene TRBJ2-1; 15 nucleotides align to TRBD2. The ends lost 3 bases at V and 8 bases at J; junction bases unmatched: 3. Germline CDR1 and CDR2: SGHRS and YFSETQ. The CDR3 is 15 residues long. CDR3 sequence (DNA): TGCGCCAGCAGCTGGACTAGCGGGAGGGATGATGAGCAGTTCTTC. Translation: CASSWTSGRDDEQFF.

The CDR3 loop is CASSSDVTANTGELFF. The CDR3 bases are TGTGCCAGCAGCTCAGACGTGACAGCGAACACCGGGGAGCTGTTTTTT. The chain employs TRBV9 and TRBJ2-2; D is possibly TRBD1 (5 bases). Per germline, CDR1 SGDLS and CDR2 YYNGEE. Trimming pared 4 bases from V and 0 bases from J, leaving 13 bases between. The CDR3 has 16 amino acids.

This chain's CDR3 is CASSLPDNYEQYF. The CDR3 nucleotides are TGTGCCAGCAGCTTGCCAGATAACTACGAGCAGTACTTC. V is TRBV5-5 and J is TRBJ2-7; D gene ambiguous. The germline V gene encodes CDR1 SGHKS and CDR2 YYEKEE (reference sequence). With 1 base removed from V and 3 bases from J, the gap between germline ends came to 8 bases. The CDR3 runs to 13 residues.

CDR3 sequence: CASSLGGANPYNEQFF. As DNA, the CDR3 is TGTGCCAGCAGCCTGGGGGGAGCGAATCCCTACAATGAGCAGTTCTTC. The chain links TRBV7-6 to TRBJ2-1, with D perhaps matching TRBD2 (6 bases). V was cut by 5 bases and J by 2 bases, with 16 bases left in between. CDR1 is SGHVS and CDR2 is FNYEAQ in the germline V gene. The CDR3 covers 16 residues.

The V and J genes are TRBV5-4 and TRBJ1-2; D not certain. V dropped 4 bases and J dropped 6 bases, with 19 bases sitting between them. The germline CDR1 and CDR2 sequences are SGHNT and YYREEE (reference sequence). The CDR3 contains 15 residues. The DNA of the CDR3 is TGTGCCAGCAGCGGAGGGTTAGGGAAGGTCGATGGCTACACCTTC. Translated, it gives CASSGGLGKVDGYTF.

V is TRBV5-5 and J is TRBJ1-1; the D is unclear. Trimming stripped 0 bases from V and 8 bases from J, with 14 bases between. The CDR3 runs 14 residues. CDR1 is SGHKS, CDR2 YYEKEE, per germline (reference sequence). CDR3 loop: CASSLVTRNSEAFF. Written as DNA, the CDR3 is TGTGCCAGCAGCTTGGTAACCCGCAACTCCGAAGCTTTCTTT.

Here the CDR3 DNA reads TGTGCCAGTAGTGCGGACAGGGCCGGAACTGAAGCTTTCTTT. Translated, it gives CASSADRAGTEAFF. The chain has TRBV19 and TRBJ1-1; 8 nucleotides match TRBD1. The trim removed 5 bases at V and 5 bases at J, leaving 7 bases unmatched. This CDR3 spans 14 amino acids. Germline loops: CDR1 LNHDA, CDR2 SQIVND (reference sequence).

The rearrangement links TRBV18 to TRBJ2-7; 13 bases fit TRBD2. Per the germline V gene, CDR1 is KGHSH and CDR2 is LQKENI. This CDR3 region has 16 residues. After removal of 4 bases from V and 3 bases from J, the junction contained 6 bases not matched to a gene. CDR3 loop: CASSLGTSGAYYEQYF. In DNA form, the CDR3 reads TGTGCCAGCTCACTCGGGACTAGCGGGGCTTACTACGAGCAGTACTTC.

The V call is TRBV29-1, the J call TRBJ2-3; no reliable D call. CDR1 SQVTM and CDR2 ANQGSEA come from the germline V gene. The CDR3 has 14 residues. Trimming removed 4 bases from V and 2 bases from J, with 13 bases in between. The DNA of the CDR3 is TGCAGCGTTGGAGGTGGCAGCTTCACAGATACGCAGTATTTT. As protein: CSVGGGSFTDTQYF.

The chain has TRBV19 and TRBJ2-7; TRBD1 aligns across 9 bases. Germline V gene sequence: CDR1 LNHDA, CDR2 SQIVND (reference sequence). V lost 5 bases and J lost 2; bases outside the gene matches: 10. The CDR3 runs 16 residues. The CDR3 loop reads CASSVSHGTGTYEQYF. CDR3 DNA sequence: TGTGCCAGTAGTGTATCTCACGGGACAGGGACCTACGAGCAGTACTTC.

The chain employs TRBV19 and TRBJ2-6; D unclear. The CDR3 spans 15 residues. The germline V gene encodes CDR1 LNHDA and CDR2 SQIVND (reference sequence). V lost 5 bases and J 4 bases, leaving 12 bases between the germline ends. The CDR3 bases are TGTGCCAGTAGTGCCTTAGAAAGCGGGGCCAACGTCCTGACTTTC. It codes for CASSALESGANVLTF.

The chain recombines TRBV2 with TRBJ2-7; a weak D match, TRBD2 (6 bases). With 0 bases removed from V and 4 bases from J, the gap between germline ends came to 19 bases. The CDR3 is 17 amino acids. Germline CDR1 reads SNHLY; CDR2 reads FYNNEI. CDR3: CASSEALQGEVVYEQYF. CDR3 bases: TGTGCCAGCAGTGAAGCGCTTCAAGGGGAGGTCGTTTACGAGCAGTACTTC.

This clone came up once. The chain links TRBV7-2 to TRBJ2-7, with D possibly being TRBD1 (6 bases). Germline CDR1 and CDR2: SGHTA and FQGNSA. The CDR3 has 15 residues. Trimming left V 2 bases short and J 3 bases short, with 14 bases between. CDR3 nucleotide sequence: TGTGCCAGCAGCTTAAGGGACACCGTTTACTACGAGCAGTACTTC. Its protein is CASSLRDTVYYEQYF.